This entry describes one T cell receptor (beta chain). This clone came up a few times. Its antigen remains unidentified. Base qualities are missing; no much larger clone stands one base away. The sample is drawn from a study of beta chain features in type 1 diabetes (dated by TCRdb to about 2018). At the level of the whole study: Patients and healthy donors did not differ in mean age, gender distribution, total cell number or subset yield. In the study, TCRB repertoires of sorted circulating CD4+ T cell subsets from recently diagnosed type 1 diabetes patients were compared with those of matched healthy donors. Regulatory and stem cell-like memory subsets were isolated from only 8 patients and about eight healthy donors, whereas naive and central memory subsets came from all 30 or so donors. A total of 107,917,701 sorted cells were examined across all samples, and a strong correlation was observed between cell number per subset and RNA yield. The paper's findings and limits, for the study overall: Because cDNA was sequenced instead of genomic DNA, activated cells with high expression could be over-represented, although the groups did not differ in activation or CD3 levels. Because the HLA sub-analyses included only small numbers of individuals, any influence of HLA type on TCRB rearrangement was left unresolved. A moderate but significant shortening of TCRB CDR3 length was observed in type 1 diabetes patients in all four CD4+ subsets. Naive, central memory and regulatory TCRB repertoires appeared to be more similar among patients than among healthy donors. PCR might favor shorter templates, but patient and control samples were amplified and corrected together, so any skew would affect both groups equally. Patients with type 1 diabetes made fewer insertions and deleted more nucleotides at VDJ recombination sites, implying thymic rearrangement abnormalities.

All of the isolated RNA was reverse transcribed with the High Capacity cDNA Reverse Transcription Kit, so expressed TCRB transcripts were sequenced. Deep immunoSEQ sequencing was performed on naive, central memory and regulatory T cell samples, with an average of approximately 3.9 million total reads per sample. Sorted cells were lysed in RLT buffer and RNA was extracted with DNase-treated RNeasy Micro or Mini kits, depending on cell number. To prevent cross-contamination, each cell subset was processed individually, whereas patient and healthy donor samples were processed jointly. TCRB sequences were amplified from cDNA with the immunoSEQ multiplex PCR, producing 87-bp fragments spanning the CDR3 region. Amplicons were sequenced on the Illumina HiSeq platform. The original methods were these. Synthetic template baselines were used to correct PCR bias computationally, reads within Hamming distance 2 were collapsed together, and singletons that could not be merged were discarded. Reads were aligned against IMGT to assign V, D and J genes, CDR3 length and insertions or deletions at six rearrangement sites. Within each subset, clonotype counts were normalized to the number of sorted cells before true diversity and Gini coefficients were calculated with the tcR R package. The overlap coefficient, calculated on TCRB nucleotide sequences, was used to quantify repertoire sharing. As a proxy for the pre-selection repertoire, out-of-frame TCRB sequences from naive cells were analyzed. What TCRdb holds here is the immuneACCESS table cut down to in-frame rearrangements. Part of the clones is not present; checked against another copy, under half of the missing clones reflect an unresolved V gene, and the others are unexplained. V and J calls and clone size come straight from that table; D and trimming were deduced from the DNA. The sample has approximately 200,000 clones on record, 9.6% of them singletons. Jointly, the top ten make up 0.03% to 0.04% of the sample.

Each donor gave one peripheral blood draw, roughly 110 mL on average, collected into heparinised tubes. Using a panel that included CD45RO, CCR7, CD25, CD127, CD95 and CD27, naive, central memory, regulatory and stem cell-like memory CD4+ T cells were sorted on a BD FACSAria II. Purity was above 98% for every sorted population. PBMCs were isolated right away by Lymphoprep density gradient centrifugation and were stained directly, without culture. Samples were stained and sorted in pairs, with one healthy donor and one patient per experiment, so that batch effects were minimized. Taken from cysteine to phenylalanine, the CDR3 has 13 residues. The retained sequence is limited to the CDR3, 39 bases, with the frame set at the first base. CDR1 MNHNS and CDR2 SASEGT were looked up in the germline V gene. V loses 7 bases, J loses 3 bases, and the germline ends lie 12 bases apart.

The TCR comes from a young woman in good health. The specimen sequenced was naive CD4+ T cells from blood. The sample's cell subset or site label is to be understood as: true naive CD4+ T cells. The V and J genes are TRBV6-1 and TRBJ1-2, with the D gene call left open. The CDR3 reads CASNERDYYGYTF. At the DNA level, the sequence is TGTGCCAGCAACGAGCGGGATTACTATGGCTACACCTTC.